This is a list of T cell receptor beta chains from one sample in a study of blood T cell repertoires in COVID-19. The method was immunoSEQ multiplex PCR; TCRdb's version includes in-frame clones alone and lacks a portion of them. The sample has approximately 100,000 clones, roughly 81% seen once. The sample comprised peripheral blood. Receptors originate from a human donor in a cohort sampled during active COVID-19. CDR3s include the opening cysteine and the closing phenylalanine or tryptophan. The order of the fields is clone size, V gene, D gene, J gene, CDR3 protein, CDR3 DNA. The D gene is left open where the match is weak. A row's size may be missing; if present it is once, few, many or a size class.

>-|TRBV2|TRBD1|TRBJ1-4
CASSRQGLREKLFF
TGTGCCAGCAGTAGACAGGGGTTAAGGGAAAAACTGTTTTTT
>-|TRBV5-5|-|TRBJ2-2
CASDSSGANTGELFF
TGTGCCAGTGACTCCAGCGGCGCGAACACCGGGGAGCTGTTTTTT
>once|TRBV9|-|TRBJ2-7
CASSVAPVSSYEQYF
TGTGCCAGCAGCGTAGCCCCAGTAAGCTCCTACGAGCAGTACTTC
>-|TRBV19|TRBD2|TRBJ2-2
CASSIYSLAGTNTGELFF
TGTGCCAGTAGTATATACTCTCTAGCGGGAACGAACACCGGGGAGCTGTTTTTT
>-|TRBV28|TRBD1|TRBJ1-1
CASSLLQGVTEAFF
TGTGCCAGCAGTTTATTACAGGGGGTCACTGAAGCTTTCTTT
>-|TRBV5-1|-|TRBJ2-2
CASSTEGTTGELFF
TGCGCCAGCAGCACTGAGGGTACGACCGGGGAGCTGTTTTTT
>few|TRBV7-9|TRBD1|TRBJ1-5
CASSLGDSSNQPQHF
TGTGCCAGCAGCCTGGGGGACAGTAGCAATCAGCCCCAGCATTTT
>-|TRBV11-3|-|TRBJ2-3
CASSLDLWTVNTDTQYF
TGTGCCAGCAGCTTAGATCTATGGACAGTGAACACAGATACGCAGTATTTT
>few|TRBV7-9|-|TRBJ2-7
CASSLVGGYEQYF
TGTGCCAGCAGCTTAGTAGGGGGCTACGAGCAGTACTTC
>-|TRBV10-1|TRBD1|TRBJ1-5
CASSEITGAEPQHF
TGCGCCAGCAGTGAGATCACAGGGGCGGAGCCCCAGCATTTT
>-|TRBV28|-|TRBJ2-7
CASSGGGGGSYEQYF
TGTGCCAGCAGTGGGGGCGGTGGGGGCTCCTACGAGCAGTACTTC
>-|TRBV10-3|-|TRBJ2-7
CAISDAGQGSVDEQYF
TGTGCCATCAGTGACGCCGGGCAGGGGTCGGTCGACGAGCAGTACTTC
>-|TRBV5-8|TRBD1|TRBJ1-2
CASSPGQGVNYGYTF
TGTGCCAGCAGCCCTGGACAGGGTGTTAACTATGGCTACACCTTC
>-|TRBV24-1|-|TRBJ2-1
CATSDLSGTAYNEQFF
TGTGCCACCAGTGACCTCTCCGGCACAGCCTACAATGAGCAGTTCTTC
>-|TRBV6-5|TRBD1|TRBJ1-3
CASSYSRQGVGNTIYF
TGTGCCAGCAGTTACTCAAGACAGGGGGTTGGAAACACCATATATTTT
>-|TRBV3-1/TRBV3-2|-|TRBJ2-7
CASSPRRLSSYEQYF
TGTGCCAGCAGCCCCCGGAGGTTGAGCTCCTACGAGCAGTACTTC
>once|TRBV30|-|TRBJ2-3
CAWSRGRSTDTQYF
TGTGCCTGGAGTAGGGGCAGGAGCACAGATACGCAGTATTTT
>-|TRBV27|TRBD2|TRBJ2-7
CASSQTAGGLIYEQYF
TGTGCCAGCAGCCAAACCGCGGGGGGGTTAATCTACGAGCAGTACTTC
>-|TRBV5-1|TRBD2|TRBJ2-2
CASSLASLGAGDTGELFF
TGCGCCAGCAGCTTGGCCTCCCTTGGAGCGGGGGACACCGGGGAGCTGTTTTTT
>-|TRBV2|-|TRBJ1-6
CASRAVQSSYNSPLHF
TGTGCCAGCAGGGCGGTGCAAAGCTCCTATAATTCACCCCTCCACTTT
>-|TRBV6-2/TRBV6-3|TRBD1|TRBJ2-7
CASSTPPGQNSYEQYF
TGTGCCAGCAGTACGCCTCCGGGACAGAACTCCTACGAGCAGTACTTC
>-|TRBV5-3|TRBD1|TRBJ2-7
CARSKKPGQAPNAKTYEQYF
TGTGCCAGAAGCAAAAAACCGGGACAGGCTCCGAACGCGAAGACCTACGAGCAGTACTTC
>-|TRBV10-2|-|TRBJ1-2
CASSEGQFYGYTF
TGCGCCAGCAGTGAGGGACAGTTCTATGGCTACACCTTC
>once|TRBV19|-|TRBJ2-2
CASSPERTNTGELFF
TGTGCCAGTAGCCCCGAGCGGACGAACACCGGGGAGCTGTTTTTT
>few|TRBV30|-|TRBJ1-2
CAWRFQEGYGYTF
TGTGCCTGGAGGTTCCAGGAGGGGTATGGCTACACCTTC
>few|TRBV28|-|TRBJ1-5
CASSLLSPGVQPQHF
TGTGCCAGCAGTTTATTAAGCCCGGGGGTTCAGCCCCAGCATTTT
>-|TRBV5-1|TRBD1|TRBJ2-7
CASSGQGYEQYF
TGCGCCAGCAGCGGACAGGGCTACGAGCAGTACTTC
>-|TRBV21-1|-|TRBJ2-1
CASSPPGISHNEQFF
TGTGCCAGCAGCCCGCCAGGGATCTCCCACAATGAGCAGTTCTTC
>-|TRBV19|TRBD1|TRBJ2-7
CASSNRRQGPSSYEQYF
TGTGCCAGTAGTAACCGCCGACAGGGCCCAAGCTCCTACGAGCAGTACTTC
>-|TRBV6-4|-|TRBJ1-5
CASSLTGQSNQPQHF
TGTGCCAGCAGCCTGACAGGCCAGAGCAATCAGCCCCAGCATTTT
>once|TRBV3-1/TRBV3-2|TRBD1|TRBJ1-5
CASSQVRQGLQPQHF
TGTGCCAGCAGCCAAGTCCGACAGGGTCTTCAGCCCCAGCATTTT
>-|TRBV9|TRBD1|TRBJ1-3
CASSVDYGRDRPGNTIYF
TGTGCCAGCAGCGTAGATTATGGAAGGGACAGGCCTGGAAACACCATATATTTT
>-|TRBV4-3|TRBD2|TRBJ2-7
CASSQVVHSGSYEQYF
TGCGCCAGCAGCCAAGTGGTTCACAGCGGGAGTTACGAGCAGTACTTC
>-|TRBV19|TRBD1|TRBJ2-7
CASSPGQGPYEQYF
TGTGCCAGTAGCCCGGGACAGGGACCCTACGAGCAGTACTTC
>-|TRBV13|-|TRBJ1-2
CASSLGTNYGYTF
TGTGCCAGCAGCTTAGGGACAAACTATGGCTACACCTTC
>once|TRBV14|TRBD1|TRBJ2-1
CASSRAWGTGGGNEQFF
TGTGCCAGCAGCCGCGCCTGGGGGACAGGGGGTGGAAATGAGCAGTTCTTC
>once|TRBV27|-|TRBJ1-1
CASTPRGSTEAFF
TGTGCCAGCACCCCCCGGGGGAGTACTGAAGCTTTCTTT
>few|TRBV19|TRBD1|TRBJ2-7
CASSIGTGVGPIQYF
TGTGCCAGTAGTATCGGGACAGGGGTCGGGCCCATCCAGTACTTC
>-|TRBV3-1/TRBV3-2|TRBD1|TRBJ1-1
CASSWGQHLTEAFF
TGTGCCAGCAGCTGGGGACAGCACCTCACTGAAGCTTTCTTT
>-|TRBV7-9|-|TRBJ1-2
CASSLNWGTDGYTF
TGTGCCAGCAGCTTAAATTGGGGCACCGATGGCTACACCTTC
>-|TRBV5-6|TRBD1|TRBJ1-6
CASSKPGQGFGNSPLHF
TGTGCCAGCAGCAAGCCGGGACAGGGATTTGGGAATTCACCCCTCCACTTT
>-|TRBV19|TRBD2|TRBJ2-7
CASSIATSGTGEQYF
TGTGCCAGTAGTATAGCGACTAGCGGAACCGGCGAGCAGTACTTC
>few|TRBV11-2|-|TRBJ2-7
CASSSVRGMDYEQYF
TGTGCCAGCAGCTCAGTGAGGGGGATGGACTACGAGCAGTACTTC
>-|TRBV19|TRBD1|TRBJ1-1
CASSLQGNTEAFF
TGTGCCAGTAGTCTACAGGGGAATACTGAAGCTTTCTTT
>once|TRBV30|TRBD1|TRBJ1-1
CAWPGQGNTEAFF
TGTGCCTGGCCGGGACAGGGGAACACTGAAGCTTTCTTT
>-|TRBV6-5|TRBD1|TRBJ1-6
CASSYSQGAYSPLHF
TGTGCCAGCAGTTACTCGCAGGGGGCGTATTCACCCCTCCACTTT
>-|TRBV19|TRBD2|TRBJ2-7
CATCLTSGQTYEQYF
TGTGCCACTTGCTTGACTAGCGGCCAAACCTACGAGCAGTACTTC
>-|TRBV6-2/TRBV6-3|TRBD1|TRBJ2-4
CASSLNYGTGKNIQYF
TGTGCCAGCAGTCTTAACTACGGGACAGGAAAAAACATTCAGTACTTC
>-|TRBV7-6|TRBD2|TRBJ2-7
CASSPGLAHEQYF
TGTGCCAGCAGTCCTGGACTAGCCCACGAGCAGTACTTC
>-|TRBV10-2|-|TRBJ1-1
CASSEGEGAFF
TGCGCCAGCAGTGAGGGGGAGGGGGCTTTCTTT
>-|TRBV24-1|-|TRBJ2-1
CATSDLRGSSYNEQFF
TGTGCCACCAGTGATTTGCGGGGAAGCTCCTACAATGAGCAGTTCTTC
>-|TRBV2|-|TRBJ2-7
CASDEGTAHHEQYF
TGTGCCAGTGATGAGGGAACGGCCCATCACGAGCAGTACTTC
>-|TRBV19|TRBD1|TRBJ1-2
CASSPPDRVNGYTF
TGTGCCAGTAGTCCCCCCGACAGGGTTAATGGCTACACCTTC
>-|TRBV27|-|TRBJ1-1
CASSNPGRGNTEAFF
TGTGCCAGCAGTAATCCGGGTAGGGGTAACACTGAAGCTTTCTTT
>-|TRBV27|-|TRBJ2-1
CASSLFSTSYNEQFF
TGTGCCAGCAGTTTATTTAGCACCTCCTACAATGAGCAGTTCTTC